The next 27 T cell receptor beta chains were all read from a single sample in a study of Ad26.COV2.S vaccination and SARS-CoV-2 variants. Assay: immunoSEQ multiplex PCR; the TCRdb copy retains only in-frame clones and omits some. The sample includes 350,000 to 500,000 clones, around 90% of them seen just once. Indicated treatment: roughly 19 received Ad26.COV2.S at low or high dose, single or two shots; roughly five received placebo; per-sample allocation not given. On day 63 after the first injection, vaccine and placebo recipients gave samples. Sample: peripheral blood, taken in a trial of Ad26.COV2.S vaccine versus placebo. These receptor sequences come from a person between 18 and 65 years old who received the Ad26.COV2.S COVID-19 vaccine or a placebo.

V usage is TRBV29-1 and J usage is TRBJ1-2; a weak D match, TRBD1 (5 bases). CDR3 length: 12 amino acids. Per the germline V gene, CDR1 is SQVTM and CDR2 is ANQGSEA. The V end lost 3 bases, the J end lost 3 bases, and 8 bases lay between the germline ends. CDR3 nucleotide sequence: TGCAGCGTTGATCGACAGCACTATGGCTACACCTTC. It is translated as CSVDRQHYGYTF.

The chain carries TRBV28 and TRBJ1-6, with TRBD1 matching 9 bases. V lost 6 bases to trimming and J lost 4 bases; unmatched junction nucleotides: 7. Germline V gene sequence: CDR1 MDHEN, CDR2 SYDVKM. The CDR3 contains 16 residues. This CDR3 reads CASRPTGGGYNSPLHF. The CDR3 DNA sequence: TGTGCCAGCAGACCAACAGGGGGCGGGTATAATTCACCCCTCCACTTT. Together with reference TRBV28 and TRBJ1-6, the CDR3 gives the full variable domain: DVKVTQSSRYLVKRTGEKVFLECVQDMDHENMFWYRQDPGLGLRLIYFSYDVKMKEKGDIPEGYSVSREKKERFSLILESASTNQTSMYLCASRPTGGGYNSPLHFGNGTRLTVT.

The V gene is TRBV5-4, the J gene TRBJ1-1, with D unresolved. The V gene's germline CDR1 is SGHNT and CDR2 YYREEE (reference sequence). The CDR3 length is 15 residues. The V and J ends lost 4 bases and 5 bases respectively, with 18 bases between them. The CDR3 loop reads CASSPQRVLGTEAFF. The CDR3, as DNA: TGTGCCAGCAGCCCGCAACGGGTGCTGGGGACTGAAGCTTTCTTT.

The chain links TRBV2 to TRBJ1-4, with D hard to call. This CDR3 contains 15 residues. Trimming took 3 bases from V and 0 from J, leaving 8 bases between them. The germline gives CDR1 SNHLY, CDR2 FYNNEI. CDR3 coding DNA: TGTGCCAGCAGTGATGTGGCAGCAACTAATGAAAAACTGTTTTTT. Amino acid sequence: CASSDVAATNEKLFF. Using reference TRBV2 and TRBJ1-4 for the parts outside the CDR3, the full variable domain is EPEVTQTPSHQVTQMGQEVILRCVPISNHLYFYWYRQILGQKVEFLVSFYNNEISEKSEIFDDQFSVERPDGSNFTLKIRSTKLEDSAMYFCASSDVAATNEKLFFGSGTQLSVL.

The DNA for the CDR3 is TGTGCCAGCAGCTTGGCGGGAGAATGGGACACCGGGGAGCTGTTTTTT. This gives the protein CASSLAGEWDTGELFF. The J gene is TRBJ2-2, the V gene TRBV5-6; D is perhaps TRBD2 (6 bases). Trimming shortened V by 0 bases and J by 3 bases, and 12 bases separated the two germline ends. In germline, CDR1 is SGHDT, CDR2 YYEEEE. CDR3 length: 16 residues.

A single count supports this clone. The V call is TRBV29-1, the J call TRBJ2-7, with 9 bases matching TRBD1. Trimming took 3 bases from V and 5 from J; bases not matched to a gene: 11. From germline, CDR1 is SQVTM and CDR2 ANQGSEA. There are 15 residues in the CDR3. CDR3 region: CSVEGRGQGINEQYF. For the CDR3, the DNA is TGCAGCGTTGAGGGTAGGGGACAGGGCATCAACGAGCAGTACTTC.

The genes are TRBV3-1 (or the pseudogene TRBV3-2) and TRBJ2-5; D gene ambiguous. Germline assignment: CDR1 LGHDT and CDR2 YNNKEL (reference sequence). This CDR3 region has 15 residues. Trimming left V 4 bases short and J 4 bases short, with 16 bases between. CDR3 bases: TGTGCCAGCAGCCCCCGCCTACTGGCTTCAGAGACCCAGTACTTC. It specifies CASSPRLLASETQYF.

This rearrangement joins TRBV4-2 to TRBJ2-1; D is perhaps TRBD2 (6 bases). From germline, CDR1 is LGHNA and CDR2 YNFKEQ. V gave up 4 bases and J gave up 1 base, with 17 bases separating them. CDR3 length: 17 amino acids. The CDR3 loop reads CASSLGPLAMSYNEQFF. In DNA, the CDR3 is TGTGCCAGCAGCCTAGGACCCCTAGCGATGTCCTACAATGAGCAGTTCTTC.

The chain couples TRBV5-4 to TRBJ1-1, with D maybe TRBD1 (6 bases). CDR3 length: 14 residues. CDR1 and CDR2 (germline): SGHNT, YYREEE (reference sequence). V was shortened by 4 bases and J by 1 base, with 11 bases between the two germline ends. CDR3 coding DNA: TGTGCCAGCAGCCCCGGGACAACGAACACTGAAGCTTTCTTT. This codes for CASSPGTTNTEAFF.

The chain carries TRBV7-9 and TRBJ1-1; D is unclear. The V and J ends lost 5 bases and 0 bases respectively, with 7 bases between them. Germline CDR1 reads SEHNR; CDR2 reads FQNEAQ (reference sequence). This CDR3 has 13 residues. The CDR3 DNA reads TGTGCCAGCAGCAGTCCAGTGAACACTGAAGCTTTCTTT. Amino acids: CASSSPVNTEAFF. The whole variable domain, filled in from reference TRBV7-9 and TRBJ1-1, reads DTGVSQNPRHKITKRGQNVTFRCDPISEHNRLYWYRQTLGQGPEFLTYFQNEAQLEKSRLLSDRFSAERPKGSFSTLEIQRTEQGDSAMYLCASSSPVNTEAFFGQGTRLTVV.

V and J are TRBV5-4 and TRBJ2-5, with 10 bases matching TRBD2. CDR1 and CDR2 (germline): SGHNT, YYREEE (reference sequence). Germline trimming cut 4 bases from V and 5 bases from J; bases unmatched to any gene: 14. The CDR3 has 17 residues. The DNA for the CDR3 is TGTGCCAGCAGCATCGCTCTAGCGGGAGCTCAGGGGGAGACCCAGTACTTC. This translates into CASSIALAGAQGETQYF.

The chain uses TRBV5-1 and TRBJ1-2, with TRBD1 identical over 9 bases. Germline assignment: CDR1 SGHRS and CDR2 YFSETQ. This CDR3 comprises 17 residues. Losses at the gene ends were 0 bases for V and 4 bases for J; bases not matched to a gene: 10. CDR3 sequence: CASSLGTDRGTGYGYTF. CDR3 coding DNA: TGCGCCAGCAGCTTGGGAACAGACAGGGGGACCGGCTATGGCTACACCTTC.

The chain couples TRBV2 to TRBJ2-5; TRBD2 agrees at 9 bases. Trimming cost V 6 bases and J 5 bases; bases outside gene matches: 4. This CDR3 is 13 amino acids long. Germline V CDR1 and CDR2: SNHLY, FYNNEI. The CDR3 region has the DNA TGTGCCAGCAGAGAAAGCGGGAGGGAGACCCAGTACTTC. Translating gives CASRESGRETQYF.

The chain carries TRBV6-2 or TRBV6-3 and TRBJ2-1, with D hard to call. Per the germline V gene, CDR1 is MNHEY and CDR2 is SVGEGT. This CDR3 has 12 residues. The V and J ends lost 2 bases and 7 bases respectively, with 6 bases between them. The CDR3 spells CASSYHRNEQFF. For the CDR3, the DNA is TGTGCCAGCAGTTACCATAGGAATGAGCAGTTCTTC.

Only one count was recorded for this clone. In DNA, the CDR3 is TGCGCCAGCAGCCAGGGAAGGGGGAACACTGAAGCTTTCTTT. Protein: CASSQGRGNTEAFF. This chain joins TRBV4-3 and TRBJ1-1; perhaps TRBD1 as D (5 bases). V was pared by 3 bases and J by 1 base, with 9 bases between. The CDR3 spans 14 residues. The V gene's germline CDR1 is LGHNA and CDR2 YSLEER.

The chain carries TRBV5-6 and TRBJ2-7; D perhaps matches TRBD1 (6 bases). The CDR3 covers 15 residues. The V gene's germline CDR1 is SGHDT and CDR2 YYEEEE. V was trimmed by 4 bases and J by 2 bases, leaving 16 bases between them. For the CDR3, the DNA is TGTGCCAGCAGCCTACAGGGAATTAGGACCTACGAGCAGTACTTC. It translates to CASSLQGIRTYEQYF.

This chain uses TRBV3-1 (or the pseudogene TRBV3-2) with TRBJ1-3; TRBD1 is a possible D gene (5 bases). The germline V gene encodes CDR1 LGHDT and CDR2 YNNKEL (reference sequence). The CDR3 runs 13 residues. V lost 5 bases and J 8 bases, leaving 13 bases between the germline ends. In DNA, the CDR3 is TGTGCCAGCAGCAGCGGACATTACGACACCATATATTTT. Amino acid sequence: CASSSGHYDTIYF.

This chain connects TRBV12-3 or TRBV12-4 to TRBJ1-4; D remains ambiguous. CDR3 size: 13 residues. The germline V and J ends were trimmed by 6 bases and 6 bases, with 11 bases remaining between them. The CDR3, as DNA: TGTGCCAGCAGCCCTCGGCAGGATGAAAAACTGTTTTTT. Its translation: CASSPRQDEKLFF.

The genes are TRBV19 and TRBJ2-7, with a possible D match to TRBD1 (5 bases). Germline V CDR1 and CDR2: LNHDA, SQIVND (reference sequence). V gave up 5 bases and J gave up 5 bases, with 13 bases separating them. This CDR3 region has 13 residues. The CDR3 DNA is TGTGCCAGTAGTGGGGCCTCCTTGGACGAGCAGTACTTC. Its translation: CASSGASLDEQYF.

V usage is TRBV20-1 and J usage is TRBJ2-7, with D unresolved. The CDR3 covers 11 residues. V was clipped by 2 bases and J by 4 bases, with 6 bases between them. The germline CDR1 and CDR2 sequences are DFQATT and SNEGSKA (reference sequence). The CDR3 reads CSARPVYEQYF. The CDR3 DNA sequence: TGCAGTGCTAGACCGGTTTACGAGCAGTACTTC.

The chain joins TRBV7-9 to TRBJ2-1; TRBD1 or TRBD2 may be the D gene (5 bases each). The CDR3 is 15 residues long. Germline CDR1 SEHNR, CDR2 FQNEAQ (reference sequence). Trimming removed 1 base from V and 0 bases from J, with 7 bases in between. In DNA form, the CDR3 reads TGTGCCAGCAGCTTAGAAGGGACCTCCTACAATGAGCAGTTCTTC. Translating gives CASSLEGTSYNEQFF. Based on the CDR3 plus reference TRBV7-9 and TRBJ2-1, the full variable domain is DTGVSQNPRHKITKRGQNVTFRCDPISEHNRLYWYRQTLGQGPEFLTYFQNEAQLEKSRLLSDRFSAERPKGSFSTLEIQRTEQGDSAMYLCASSLEGTSYNEQFFGPGTRLTVL.

The V and J genes are TRBV3-1 (or the pseudogene TRBV3-2) and TRBJ2-7; TRBD1 matches 9 bases. Trimming removed 4 bases from V and 3 bases from J; junction bases left unmatched: 16. The CDR3 totals 18 residues. The germline CDR1 and CDR2 sequences are LGHDT and YNNKEL (reference sequence). Written as DNA, the CDR3 is TGTGCCAGCAGCCCCCAAACAGGGGGCGCAAAGGGGGTCTACGAGCAGTACTTC. It translates to CASSPQTGGAKGVYEQYF.

This rearrangement joins TRBV28 to TRBJ2-2; TRBD2 matches at 10 bases. This CDR3 region has 12 residues. V shed 9 bases, J shed 7 bases, and the junction held 2 bases outside the gene matches. Per germline, CDR1 MDHEN and CDR2 SYDVKM. The CDR3 DNA follows: TGTGCCAGTCGGACTAGCGGCGGGGAGCTGTTTTTT. As protein: CASRTSGGELFF.

The V gene is TRBV30, the J gene TRBJ1-6; maybe TRBD1 (5 bases). The CDR3 has 13 residues. Germline V gene sequence: CDR1 GTSNPN, CDR2 SVGIG (reference sequence). V was cut by 3 bases and J by 8 bases, with 11 bases left in between. In DNA, the CDR3 is TGTGCCTGGAGCCCGGGACCCCATTCACCCCTCCACTTT. It translates to CAWSPGPHSPLHF.

The gene calls are TRBV27 and TRBJ2-7; the match to TRBD2 covers 8 bases. V shed 2 bases and J 2 bases; nucleotides not matched to a gene: 5. Germline values: CDR1 MNHEY, CDR2 SMNVEV (reference sequence). The CDR3 has 15 amino acids. The CDR3 region is CASSLGSSGPYEQYF. CDR3 bases: TGTGCCAGCAGTTTAGGATCTAGCGGGCCCTACGAGCAGTACTTC.

V gene TRBV4-3 combines with J gene TRBJ2-3, with a possible D match to TRBD2 (6 bases). Looked up from germline, CDR1 is LGHNA and CDR2 is YSLEER. CDR3 length: 14 amino acids. Trimming left V 2 bases short and J 5 bases short, with 11 bases between. DNA for the CDR3: TGCGCCAGCAGCCAAACGGGAGTGCAAGATACGCAGTATTTT. Translating it yields CASSQTGVQDTQYF.

This clone was counted only a few times. V is TRBV24-1 and J is TRBJ2-6; tentative D call: TRBD1 (6 bases). V lost 4 bases, J lost 0 bases, and 15 bases lay in between. CDR1 KGHDR and CDR2 SFDVKD come from the germline V gene. There are 18 residues in the CDR3. The CDR3 sequence is CATSDRGQTSSGANVLTF. The CDR3 DNA reads as TGTGCCACCAGTGACCGAGGACAGACCAGCTCTGGGGCCAACGTCCTGACTTTC.